A single sample is the source of the 17 T cell receptor beta chains below, sequenced in a study of blood T cell repertoires in COVID-19 (TCRdb year 2020). Preparation of the library involved the immunoSEQ multiplex PCR assay. Here the immuneACCESS table is served through TCRdb, limited to in-frame sequences with V and J called. Missing clones are a known gap in these copies; in checked studies unresolved V genes cover under half, and the rest lacks a known reason. The sample table records 60,000 to 65,000 clones; more than 75% of these occur just once. Of the sample, around half is held by the ten largest clones. Sequencing was done on a sample of peripheral blood. The receptors shown here come from a woman older than 75 with acute or convalescent COVID-19.

V is TRBV19 and J is TRBJ1-5; D gene unclear. Germline lookup yields CDR1 LNHDA and CDR2 SQIVND (reference sequence). V lost 3 bases and J lost 4, with 7 bases in between. The CDR3 covers 13 residues. CDR3 loop: CASSIRENQPQHF. In nucleotides, the CDR3 is TGTGCCAGTAGTATCCGGGAGAATCAGCCCCAGCATTTT.

The chain carries TRBV30 and TRBJ2-7; 7 positions match TRBD2. The V gene end was trimmed by 0 bases and the J gene end by 4 bases; junction bases not matched to a gene: 9. This CDR3 spans 15 amino acids. Germline V gene lookup returns CDR1 GTSNPN and CDR2 SVGIG (reference sequence). CDR3 nucleotides: TGTGCCTGGAGTGTCCGGGACTGGGGAGGGTACGAGCAGTACTTC. It specifies CAWSVRDWGGYEQYF.

V is TRBV7-3 and J is TRBJ2-1, with D possibly matching TRBD1 (6 bases). Germline CDR1 reads SGHTA; CDR2 reads FQGTGA. The CDR3 is 13 residues long. V was trimmed by 5 bases and J by 4 bases, leaving 9 bases between them. As DNA, the CDR3 is TGTGCCAGCAGCCGTGACAGGTACAATGAGCAGTTCTTC. Residues: CASSRDRYNEQFF.

The CDR3 DNA sequence: TGTGCCACCAGTGATTTGCGGGGGGCTCAAGAGACCCAGTACTTC. Its protein product is CATSDLRGAQETQYF. The chain links TRBV24-1 to TRBJ2-5; possibly TRBD2 for D (7 bases). The CDR3 totals 15 residues. Germline CDR1 and CDR2: KGHDR and SFDVKD. V was shortened by 0 bases and J by 2 bases, with 9 bases between the two germline ends.

This clone was seen only a few times. V is TRBV12-5 and J is TRBJ2-7; TRBD1 matches at 7 bases. V shed 4 bases, J shed 4 bases, and the junction held 25 bases outside the gene matches. The CDR3 spans 20 residues. Germline assignment: CDR1 LGHNT and CDR2 FRNRAP. For the CDR3, the DNA is TGTGCTAGTGGTTCGGACGACCCGGTCAGCATAACAGGGGTCGGTTACGAGCAGTACTTC. It translates to CASGSDDPVSITGVGYEQYF. Full variable domain (outside the CDR3, taken from reference TRBV12-5 and TRBJ2-7): DARVTQTPRHKVTEMGQEVTMRCQPILGHNTVFWYRQTMMQGLELLAYFRNRAPLDDSGMPKDRFSAEMPDATLATLKIQPSEPRDSAVYFCASGSDDPVSITGVGYEQYFGPGTRLTVT.

The gene calls are TRBV7-2 and TRBJ2-7; 7 bases fit TRBD2. CDR1 and CDR2 (germline): SGHTA, FQGNSA. Trimming took 1 base from V and 11 from J; bases not matched to a gene: 8. CDR3 length equals 13 residues. The CDR3 nucleotides read TGTGCCAGCAGCTTAGGGCGGCGGGAGAAGGAGTACTTC. Protein product: CASSLGRREKEYF.

This chain connects TRBV19 to TRBJ2-3, with TRBD2 matching 8 bases. In germline, CDR1 is LNHDA, CDR2 SQIVND (reference sequence). Trimming removed 5 bases from V and 4 bases from J; junction bases left unmatched: 8. The CDR3 totals 15 residues. This chain's CDR3 is CASSPLGLAADTQYF. CDR3 sequence (DNA): TGTGCCAGTAGTCCTCTCGGACTAGCTGCAGATACGCAGTATTTT.

The genes are TRBV2 and TRBJ2-7; 7 bases are shared with TRBD1. Germline V gene lookup returns CDR1 SNHLY and CDR2 FYNNEI. Trimming removed 6 bases from V and 4 bases from J; junction bases left unmatched: 3. This CDR3 contains 12 residues. The CDR3 region has the DNA TGTGCCAGCAGAGCGGACAGGTACGAGCAGTACTTC. Protein sequence: CASRADRYEQYF.

The chain combines TRBV4-2 with TRBJ2-2, with D possibly matching TRBD1 (6 bases). This CDR3 region has 13 residues. V was shortened by 5 bases and J by 6 bases, with 10 bases between the two germline ends. Germline assignment: CDR1 LGHNA and CDR2 YNFKEQ. This chain's CDR3 is CASSLQGPGELFF. In nucleotides, the CDR3 is TGTGCCAGCAGCTTACAGGGACCCGGGGAGCTGTTTTTT.

The gene calls are TRBV11-2 and TRBJ2-1, with TRBD2 matching 14 bases. Germline assignment: CDR1 SGHAT and CDR2 FQNNGV. Losses at the gene ends were 5 bases for V and 7 bases for J; bases not matched to a gene: 7. CDR3 size: 16 residues. The CDR3 DNA reads TGTGCCAGCAGCCGCCCGACTAGCGGGAGGGTTAATGAGCAGTTCTTC. Protein sequence: CASSRPTSGRVNEQFF.

The rearrangement joins TRBV24-1 to TRBJ2-5; TRBD2 agrees at 13 bases. CDR1 is KGHDR and CDR2 is SFDVKD in the germline V gene. This CDR3 region has 13 residues. Trimming cost V 9 bases and J 5 bases; bases outside gene matches: 2. The DNA for the CDR3 is TGTGCCACCGGGACTAGCGGGGTCGAGACCCAGTACTTC. Protein sequence: CATGTSGVETQYF.

This clone was detected ten times or more. V gene TRBV7-9 combines with J gene TRBJ2-1, with D tentatively TRBD2 (5 bases). This CDR3 spans 15 amino acids. CDR1 is SEHNR and CDR2 is FQNEAQ in the germline V gene (reference sequence). V lost 8 bases, J lost 3 bases, and 17 bases lay in between. This CDR3 is CASRDMGSHYNEQFF. DNA of the CDR3: TGTGCCAGCCGGGATATGGGGTCCCACTACAATGAGCAGTTCTTC.

The chain combines TRBV7-9 with TRBJ2-1; 9 nucleotides match TRBD1. The junction had 4 bases not matched to a gene; V was cut back by 3 bases and J by 7 bases. This CDR3 has 14 residues. Looked up from germline, CDR1 is SEHNR and CDR2 is FQNEAQ (reference sequence). Written as DNA, the CDR3 is TGTGCCAGCAGCTTGGACAGGGGCTGGAATGAGCAGTTCTTC. Its translation is CASSLDRGWNEQFF.

Regarding this clone: One end of the junction varies from germline; a read error may be responsible. V gene TRBV2 combines with J gene TRBJ1-1; 7 nucleotides align to TRBD1. The CDR3 runs to 13 residues. Germline V gene lookup returns CDR1 SNHLY and CDR2 FYNNEI. CDR3 DNA: TGTGCTAGCAGGGGGACAGCGAACACTGAAGCTTTCTTT. As protein: CASRGTANTEAFF.

V usage is TRBV3-1 (or the pseudogene TRBV3-2) and J usage is TRBJ2-7; 9 nucleotides line up with TRBD2. The V segment lost 3 bases and the J segment 4 bases; nucleotides outside the gene matches: 7. Per germline, CDR1 LGHDT and CDR2 YNNKEL (reference sequence). The CDR3 extends over 15 amino acids. The CDR3 DNA sequence: TGTGCCAGCAGCCAGGTAGCGGGAGCTAATTACGAGCAGTACTTC. Residues: CASSQVAGANYEQYF.

This clone was counted between two and nine times. This chain joins TRBV5-5 and TRBJ1-1, with a weak D call TRBD1 (6 bases). The CDR3 loop spans 15 amino acids. CDR1 is SGHKS, CDR2 YYEKEE, per germline (reference sequence). The V end lost 0 bases, the J end lost 3 bases, and 12 bases lay between the germline ends. The CDR3 DNA reads TGTGCCAGCAGCTTGGCGGGGGGCTCGGACACTGAAGCTTTCTTT. Amino acids: CASSLAGGSDTEAFF. Drawing the rest from reference TRBV5-5 and TRBJ1-1, the complete variable domain is DAGVTQSPTHLIKTRGQQVTLRCSPISGHKSVSWYQQVLGQGPQFIFQYYEKEERGRGNFPDRFSARQFPNYSSELNVNALLLGDSALYLCASSLAGGSDTEAFFGQGTRLTVV.

This chain connects TRBV12-5 to TRBJ2-2; possibly TRBD2 for D (7 bases). Germline CDR1 LGHNT, CDR2 FRNRAP. V was pared by 1 base and J by 4 bases, with 19 bases between. The CDR3 is 18 residues long. Here the CDR3 DNA reads TGTGCTAGTGGTTTGGACCCCGGGGGGCCGGGTTTCACCGGGGAGCTGTTTTTT. Translation gives CASGLDPGGPGFTGELFF.